Each of the 4 T cell receptor beta chains below was sequenced from the same sample in a study of human T cells and chemical hapten exposure. TCRdb ran MiXCR on the 5' RACE reads and lists one entry per CDR3 protein. The profile shows about 81,000 distinct CDR3 sequences, 15% to 20% of them singletons. The study extracted total RNA from unfractionated whole blood. The receptors come from a female donor in good health.

This clonotype has just a few counts. The V gene is TRBV28, the J gene TRBJ1-2, with TRBD1 identical over 7 bases. This CDR3 comprises 14 residues. The ends lost 2 bases at V and 4 bases at J; junction bases unmatched: 4. CDR1 MDHEN and CDR2 SYDVKM come from the germline V gene. The DNA of the CDR3 is TGTGCCAGCAGTTTAAACGCAGGGGGCTATGGCTACACCTTC. Its translation is CASSLNAGGYGYTF.

V and J are TRBV10-2 and TRBJ2-7; TRBD1 or TRBD2 may be the D gene (6 bases each). The CDR3 is 14 amino acids. V lost 10 bases and J 5 bases, leaving 21 bases between the germline ends. The germline gives CDR1 WSHSY, CDR2 SAAADI. The CDR3 DNA sequence: TGCGCCACCCAGCGGCCCGGGGGCACGGACGAGCAGTACTTC. Its translation: CATQRPGGTDEQYF.

This clonotype was detected many times. The rearrangement uses TRBV12-3 or TRBV12-4 and TRBJ2-2; 13 bases line up with TRBD2. With 7 bases clipped from V and 3 bases from J, the junction kept 5 bases outside the gene matches. There are 16 residues in the CDR3. CDR3 protein: CASIGTSGVYTGELFF. CDR3 bases: TGTGCCAGCATCGGGACTAGCGGGGTTTACACCGGGGAGCTGTTTTTT.

This clonotype was detected only a few times. V is TRBV14 and J is TRBJ2-7; 11 bases line up with TRBD2. V was clipped by 0 bases and J by 2 bases; unmatched bases: 3. The CDR3 is 16 residues long. Germline CDR1 SGHDN, CDR2 FVKESK. The CDR3 sequence: CASSQDQLAGAYEQYF. The CDR3, as DNA: TGTGCCAGCAGCCAAGATCAACTAGCGGGGGCCTACGAGCAGTACTTC.